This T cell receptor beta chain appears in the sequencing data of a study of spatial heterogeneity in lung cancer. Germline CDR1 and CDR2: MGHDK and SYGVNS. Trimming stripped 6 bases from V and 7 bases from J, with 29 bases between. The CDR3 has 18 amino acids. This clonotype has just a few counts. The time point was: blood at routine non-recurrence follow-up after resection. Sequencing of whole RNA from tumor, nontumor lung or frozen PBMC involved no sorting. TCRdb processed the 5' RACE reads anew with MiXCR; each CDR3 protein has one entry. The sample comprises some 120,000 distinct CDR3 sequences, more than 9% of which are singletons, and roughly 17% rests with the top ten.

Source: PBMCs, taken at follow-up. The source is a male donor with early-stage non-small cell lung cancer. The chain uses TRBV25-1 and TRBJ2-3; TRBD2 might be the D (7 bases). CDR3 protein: CASSLGGGLTRAVYTQYF. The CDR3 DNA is TGTGCCAGCAGCCTGGGAGGGGGGTTGACTAGGGCAGTTTATACGCAGTATTTT.